This T cell receptor beta chain was profiled in a study of graft-versus-host responses after intestinal transplantation. Study in general: Isolated intestinal, liver-intestinal, or multivisceral transplants had been given to the recipients. Anti-thymocyte globulin was used for induction in all recipients, who then took tacrolimus and steroids for about 3 years.

Findings and limits, study-wide: Levels of circulating GvH clones at their peak were associated with early post-transplant HvG declines. GvH clonotypes were identified within recipient marrow, with a subset emerging first in ileum or blood.

This CDR3 spans 16 amino acids. V dropped 5 bases and J dropped 3 bases, with 20 bases sitting between them. The germline CDR1 and CDR2 sequences are SEHNR and FQNEAQ (reference sequence). This clone was observed a single time. Its antigen is currently unknown. Libraries were prepared by immunoSEQ multiplex PCR; TCRdb keeps only in-frame clonotypes and omits some of them. The table includes about 71,000 clones, around 90% detected once. This receptor was obtained from a human donor who received an intestinal transplant. The sample was unstimulated CD8+ T cells sorted from spleen or lymph node cells, taken before intestinal transplant. V gene TRBV7-9 combines with J gene TRBJ2-7, with a weak D call TRBD2 (6 bases). The CDR3 DNA reads as TGTGCCAGCAGCCCACCCTCTGGAGGGTACAACTACGAGCAGTACTTC. Translating it yields CASSPPSGGYNYEQYF.